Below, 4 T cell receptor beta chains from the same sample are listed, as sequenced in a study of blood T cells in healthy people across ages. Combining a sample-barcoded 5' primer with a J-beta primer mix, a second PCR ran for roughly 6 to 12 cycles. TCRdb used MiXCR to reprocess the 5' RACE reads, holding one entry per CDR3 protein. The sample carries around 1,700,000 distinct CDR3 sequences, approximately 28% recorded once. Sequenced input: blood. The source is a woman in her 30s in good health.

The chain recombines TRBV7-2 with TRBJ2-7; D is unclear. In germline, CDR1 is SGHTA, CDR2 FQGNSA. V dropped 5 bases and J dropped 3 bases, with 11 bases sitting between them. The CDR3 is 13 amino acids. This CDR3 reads CASSHDMGYEQYF. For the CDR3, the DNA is TGTGCCAGCAGCCACGACATGGGCTACGAGCAGTACTTC.

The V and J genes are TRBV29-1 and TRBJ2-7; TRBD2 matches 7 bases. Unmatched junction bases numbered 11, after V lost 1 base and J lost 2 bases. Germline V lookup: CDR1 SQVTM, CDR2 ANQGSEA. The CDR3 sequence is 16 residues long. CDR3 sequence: CSVEGRLTGGAYEQYF. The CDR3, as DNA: TGCAGCGTTGAAGGACGCCTAACGGGGGGAGCCTACGAGCAGTACTTC.

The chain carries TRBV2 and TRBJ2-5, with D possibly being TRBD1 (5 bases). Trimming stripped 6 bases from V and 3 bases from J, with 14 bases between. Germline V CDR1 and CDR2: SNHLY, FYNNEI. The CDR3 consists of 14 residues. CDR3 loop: CASRLLRGEETQYF. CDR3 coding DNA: TGTGCCAGCAGGCTCCTTAGGGGCGAAGAGACCCAGTACTTC.

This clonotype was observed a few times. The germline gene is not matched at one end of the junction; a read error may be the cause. CDR3 region: CANSYEGRYGYTF. CDR3 bases: TGTGCCAACAGTTACGAGGGACGGTATGGCTACACCTTC. The chain has TRBV6-5 and TRBJ1-2, with D possibly being TRBD1 (5 bases). CDR1 and CDR2 (germline): MNHEY, SVGAGI. The CDR3 is made up of 13 amino acids.